This TCR beta chain was documented in a study of pediatric ulcerative colitis. Notes on this clone: The antigen is unknown.

Germline values: CDR1 MGHDK, CDR2 SYGVNS. The CDR3 is made up of 15 amino acids. Sequencing was at survey level. TCRdb's table, derived via immunoSEQ multiplex PCR, lists solely in-frame clones and lacks some. In the table there are about 60,000 clones, 87% of which are singletons. Study-wide findings and caveats: Total lymphocyte DNA, not sorted subsets, was the template. In rectum, acute severe colitis had expanded clones and less diversity. A couple of rectal CDR3 clonotypes occurred in all ulcerative colitis patients.

This chain uses TRBV25-1 with TRBJ2-5, with 8 bases identical to TRBD2. The J call is doubtful: the DNA matches TRBJ2-7 better. The sequenced sample was blood. The receptor was derived from a boy younger than 18 who was a control in a study of pediatric ulcerative colitis. In DNA form, the CDR3 reads TGTGCCAGCAGTGAATTATCGGGGGGGCTGTACGAGCAGTACTTC. Translating gives CASSELSGGLYEQYF.